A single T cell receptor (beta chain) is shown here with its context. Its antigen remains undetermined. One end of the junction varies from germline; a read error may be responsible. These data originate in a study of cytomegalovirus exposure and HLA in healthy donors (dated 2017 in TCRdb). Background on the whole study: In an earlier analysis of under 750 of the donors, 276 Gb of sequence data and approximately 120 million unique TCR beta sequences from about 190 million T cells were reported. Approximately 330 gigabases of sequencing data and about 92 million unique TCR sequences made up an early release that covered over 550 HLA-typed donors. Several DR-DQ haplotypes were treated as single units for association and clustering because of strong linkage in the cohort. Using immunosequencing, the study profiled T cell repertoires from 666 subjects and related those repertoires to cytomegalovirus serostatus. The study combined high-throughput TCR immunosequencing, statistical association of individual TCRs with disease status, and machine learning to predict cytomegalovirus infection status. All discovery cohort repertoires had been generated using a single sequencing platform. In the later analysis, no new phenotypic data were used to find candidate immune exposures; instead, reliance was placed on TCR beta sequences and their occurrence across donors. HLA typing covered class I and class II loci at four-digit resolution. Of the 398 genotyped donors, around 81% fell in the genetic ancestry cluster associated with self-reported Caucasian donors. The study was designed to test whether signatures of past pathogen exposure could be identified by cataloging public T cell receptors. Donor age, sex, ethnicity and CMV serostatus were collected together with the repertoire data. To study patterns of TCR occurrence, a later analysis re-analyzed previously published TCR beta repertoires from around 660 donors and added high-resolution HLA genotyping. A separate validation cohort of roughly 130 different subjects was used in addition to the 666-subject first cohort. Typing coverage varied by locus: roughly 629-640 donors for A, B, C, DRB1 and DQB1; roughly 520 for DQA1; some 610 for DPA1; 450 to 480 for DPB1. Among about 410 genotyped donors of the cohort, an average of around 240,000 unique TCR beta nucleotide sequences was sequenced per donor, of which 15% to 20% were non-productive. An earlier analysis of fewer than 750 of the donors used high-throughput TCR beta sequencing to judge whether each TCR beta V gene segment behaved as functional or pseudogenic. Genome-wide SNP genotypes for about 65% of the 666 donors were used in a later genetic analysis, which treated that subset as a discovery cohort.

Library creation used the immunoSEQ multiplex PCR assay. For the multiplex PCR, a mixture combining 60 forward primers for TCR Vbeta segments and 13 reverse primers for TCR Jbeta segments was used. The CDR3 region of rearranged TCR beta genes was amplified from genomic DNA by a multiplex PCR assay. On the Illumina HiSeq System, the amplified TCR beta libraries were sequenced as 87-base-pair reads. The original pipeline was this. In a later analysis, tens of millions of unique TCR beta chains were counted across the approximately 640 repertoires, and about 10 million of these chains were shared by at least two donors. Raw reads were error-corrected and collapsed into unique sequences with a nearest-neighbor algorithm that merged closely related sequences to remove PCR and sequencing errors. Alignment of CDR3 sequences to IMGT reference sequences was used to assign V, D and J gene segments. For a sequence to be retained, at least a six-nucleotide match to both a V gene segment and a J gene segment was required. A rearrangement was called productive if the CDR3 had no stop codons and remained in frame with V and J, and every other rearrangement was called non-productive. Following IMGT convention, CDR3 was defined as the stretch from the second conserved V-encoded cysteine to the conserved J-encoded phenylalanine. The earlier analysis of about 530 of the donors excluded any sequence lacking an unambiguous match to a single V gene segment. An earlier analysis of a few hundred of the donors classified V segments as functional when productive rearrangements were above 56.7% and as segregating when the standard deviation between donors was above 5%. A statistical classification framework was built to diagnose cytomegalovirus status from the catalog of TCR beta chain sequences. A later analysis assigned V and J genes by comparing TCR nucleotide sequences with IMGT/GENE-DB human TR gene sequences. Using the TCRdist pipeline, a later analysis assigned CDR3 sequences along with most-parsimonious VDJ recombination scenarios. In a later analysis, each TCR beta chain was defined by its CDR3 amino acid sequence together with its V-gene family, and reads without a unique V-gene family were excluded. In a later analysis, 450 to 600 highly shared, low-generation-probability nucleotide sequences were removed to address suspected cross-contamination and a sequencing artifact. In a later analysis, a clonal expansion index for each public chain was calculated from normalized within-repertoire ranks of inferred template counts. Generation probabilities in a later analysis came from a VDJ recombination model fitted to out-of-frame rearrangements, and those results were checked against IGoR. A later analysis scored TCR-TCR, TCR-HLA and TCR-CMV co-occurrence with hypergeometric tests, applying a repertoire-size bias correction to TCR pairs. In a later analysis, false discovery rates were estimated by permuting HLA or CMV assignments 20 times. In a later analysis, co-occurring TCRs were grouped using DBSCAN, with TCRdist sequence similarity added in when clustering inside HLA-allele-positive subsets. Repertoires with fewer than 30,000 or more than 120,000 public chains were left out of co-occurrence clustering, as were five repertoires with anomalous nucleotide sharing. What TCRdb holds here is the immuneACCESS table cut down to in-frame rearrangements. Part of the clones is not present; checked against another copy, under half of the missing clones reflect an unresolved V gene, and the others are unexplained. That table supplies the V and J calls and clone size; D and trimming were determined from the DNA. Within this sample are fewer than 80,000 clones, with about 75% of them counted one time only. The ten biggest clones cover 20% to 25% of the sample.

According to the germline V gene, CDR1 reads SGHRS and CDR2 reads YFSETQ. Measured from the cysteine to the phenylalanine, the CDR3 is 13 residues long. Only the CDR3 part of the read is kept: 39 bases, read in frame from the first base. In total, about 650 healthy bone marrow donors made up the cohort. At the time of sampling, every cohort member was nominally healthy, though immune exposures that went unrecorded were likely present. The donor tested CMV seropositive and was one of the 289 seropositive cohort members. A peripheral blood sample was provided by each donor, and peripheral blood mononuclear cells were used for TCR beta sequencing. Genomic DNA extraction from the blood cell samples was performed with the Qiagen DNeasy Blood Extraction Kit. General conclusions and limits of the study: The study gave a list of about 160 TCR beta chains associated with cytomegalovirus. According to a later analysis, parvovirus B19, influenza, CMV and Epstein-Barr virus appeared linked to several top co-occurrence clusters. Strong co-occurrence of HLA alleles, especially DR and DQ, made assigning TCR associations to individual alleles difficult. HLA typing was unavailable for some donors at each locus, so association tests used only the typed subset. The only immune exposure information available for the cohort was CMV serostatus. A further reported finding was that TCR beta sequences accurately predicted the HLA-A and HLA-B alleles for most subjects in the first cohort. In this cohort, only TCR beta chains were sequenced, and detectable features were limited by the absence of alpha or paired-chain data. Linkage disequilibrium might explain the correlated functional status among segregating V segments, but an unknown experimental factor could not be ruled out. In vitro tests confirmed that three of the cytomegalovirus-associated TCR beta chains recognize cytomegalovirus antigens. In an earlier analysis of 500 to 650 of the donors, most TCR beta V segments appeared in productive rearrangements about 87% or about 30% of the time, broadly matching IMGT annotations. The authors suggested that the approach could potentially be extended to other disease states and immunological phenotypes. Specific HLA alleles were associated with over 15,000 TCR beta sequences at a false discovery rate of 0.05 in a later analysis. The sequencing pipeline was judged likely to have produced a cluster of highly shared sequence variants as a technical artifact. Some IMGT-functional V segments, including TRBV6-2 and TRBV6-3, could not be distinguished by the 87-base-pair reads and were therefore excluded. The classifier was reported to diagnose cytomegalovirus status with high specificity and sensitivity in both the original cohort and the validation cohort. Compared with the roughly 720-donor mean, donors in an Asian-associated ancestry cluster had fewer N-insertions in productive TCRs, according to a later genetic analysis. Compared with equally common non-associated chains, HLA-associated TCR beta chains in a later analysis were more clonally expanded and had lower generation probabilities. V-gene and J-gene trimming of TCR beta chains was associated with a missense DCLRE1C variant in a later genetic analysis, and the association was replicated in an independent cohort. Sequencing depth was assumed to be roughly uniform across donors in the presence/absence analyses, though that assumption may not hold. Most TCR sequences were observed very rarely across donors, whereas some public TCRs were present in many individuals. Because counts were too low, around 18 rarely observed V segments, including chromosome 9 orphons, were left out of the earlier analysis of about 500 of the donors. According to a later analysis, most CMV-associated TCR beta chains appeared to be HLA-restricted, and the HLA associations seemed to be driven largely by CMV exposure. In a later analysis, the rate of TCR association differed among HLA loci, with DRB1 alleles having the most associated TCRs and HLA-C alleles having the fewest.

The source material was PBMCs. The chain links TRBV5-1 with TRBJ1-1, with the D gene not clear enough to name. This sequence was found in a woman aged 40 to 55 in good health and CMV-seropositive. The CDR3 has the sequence CASSLADTTQAFF. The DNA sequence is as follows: TGCGCCAGCAGCTTGGCCGACACCACTCAAGCTTTCTTT. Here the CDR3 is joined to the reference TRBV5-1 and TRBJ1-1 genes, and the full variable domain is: KAGVTQTPRYLIKTRGQQVTLSCSPISGHRSVSWYQQTPGQGLQFLFEYFSETQRNKGNFPGRFSGRQFSNSRSEMNVSTLELGDSALYLCASSLADTTQAFFGQGTRLTVV.